This T cell receptor (beta chain) appears in the sequencing data of a study of patients and donors after allogeneic stem cell transplantation. The V and J ends lost 3 bases and 4 bases respectively, with 10 bases between them. Germline V lookup: CDR1 SGDLS, CDR2 YYNGEE. The CDR3 has 13 residues. MiXCR, run by TCRdb on the RT-PCR reads, gives a single entry per CDR3 protein. The sample records about a million distinct CDR3 sequences, about 20% being singletons. The clonotype originates from a human donor who was either an allogeneic HSCT recipient or a stem cell or donor lymphocyte infusion donor (not recorded which). It is not recorded whose cells these are; they may come from a transplant donor. Sequencing was done on a sample of blood, either unsorted or a sorted T cell fraction (not recorded which). This rearrangement joins TRBV9 to TRBJ1-1; D ambiguous. CDR3: CASSDVWSTEAFF. CDR3 DNA: TGTGCCAGCAGCGATGTCTGGAGCACTGAAGCTTTCTTT.